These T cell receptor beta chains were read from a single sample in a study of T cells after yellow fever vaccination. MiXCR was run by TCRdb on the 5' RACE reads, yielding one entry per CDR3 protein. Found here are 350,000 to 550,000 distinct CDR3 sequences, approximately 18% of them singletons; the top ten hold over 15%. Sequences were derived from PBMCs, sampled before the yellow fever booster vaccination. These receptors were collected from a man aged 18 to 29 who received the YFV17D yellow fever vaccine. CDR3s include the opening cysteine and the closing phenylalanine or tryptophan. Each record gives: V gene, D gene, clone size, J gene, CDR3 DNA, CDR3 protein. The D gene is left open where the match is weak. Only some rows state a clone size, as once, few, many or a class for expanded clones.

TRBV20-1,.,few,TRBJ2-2,TGCAGTGCTAGAGATAGGCGGCAGGGTAACACCGGGGAGCTGTTTTTT,CSARDRRQGNTGELFF
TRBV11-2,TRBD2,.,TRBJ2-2,TGTGCCAGCAGCCAGATGTGGCTAGCGGGTGACACCGGGGAGCTGTTTTTT,CASSQMWLAGDTGELFF
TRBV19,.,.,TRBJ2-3,TGTGCCACCACCGTGCGGATGGGCACAGATACGCAGTATTTT,CATTVRMGTDTQYF
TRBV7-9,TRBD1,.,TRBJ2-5,TGTGCCAGCAGCGGGAGACAGGGGGATGTCGGGACCCAGTACTTC,CASSGRQGDVGTQYF
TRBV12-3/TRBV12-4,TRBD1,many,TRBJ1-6,TGTGCCAGCAGCCAGAGACAGGGGAGTCGGAATTCACCCCTCCACTTT,CASSQRQGSRNSPLHF
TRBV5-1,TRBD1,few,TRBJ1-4,TGCGCCAGCAGTTACCAGGGGGCTGATGAAAAACTGTTTTTT,CASSYQGADEKLFF
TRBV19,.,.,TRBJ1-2,TGTGCCAGTACCCAGGGGCAAAGAGGAAACTATGGCTACACCTTC,CASTQGQRGNYGYTF
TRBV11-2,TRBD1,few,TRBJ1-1,TGTGCCAGCAGCCCCGGCCCCAGGGGGCGGATGAACACTGAAGCTTTCTTT,CASSPGPRGRMNTEAFF
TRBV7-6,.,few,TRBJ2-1,TGTGCCAGCAGCTTGGCGTTAGGGGGGTTCAATGAGCAGTTCTTC,CASSLALGGFNEQFF
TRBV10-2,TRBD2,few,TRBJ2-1,TGCGCCAGCAGTGGGGCTAGCGGTTACAATGAGCAGTTCTTC,CASSGASGYNEQFF
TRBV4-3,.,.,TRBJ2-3,TGCGCCAGCAGCCAAGCGGCGGGCGTTAGCACAGATACGCAGTATTTT,CASSQAAGVSTDTQYF
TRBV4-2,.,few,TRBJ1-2,TGTGCCAGCAGCCAAGATGCGGGAGCTAACTATGGCTACACCTTC,CASSQDAGANYGYTF
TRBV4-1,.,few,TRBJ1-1,TGCGCCAGCAGCCATCCCCGGGGGAACACTGAAGCTTTCTTT,CASSHPRGNTEAFF
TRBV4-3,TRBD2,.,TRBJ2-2,TGCGCCAGCAGCCAAGAAGTGGCAGCGGGACTGGGGGAGCTGTTTTTT,CASSQEVAAGLGELFF
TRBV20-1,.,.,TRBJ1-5,TGCAGTGCCTCTGTGCCGTATAGCAATCAGCCCCAGCATTTT,CSASVPYSNQPQHF
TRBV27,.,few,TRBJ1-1,TGTGCCAGCAGTTGGAGGGGGAAGGACACTGAAGCTTTCTTT,CASSWRGKDTEAFF
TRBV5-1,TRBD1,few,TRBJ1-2,TGCGCCAGCAGCTTGCGGCAGGGGGCGGTAGGCTACACCTTC,CASSLRQGAVGYTF
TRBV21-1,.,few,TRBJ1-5,TGTGCCAGCAGCAAAGCTCCCAGACAGCCCCAGCATTTT,CASSKAPRQPQHF
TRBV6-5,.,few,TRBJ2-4,TGTGCCAGCAGTGCCCTCCGAGGCATTCAGTACTTC,CASSALRGIQYF
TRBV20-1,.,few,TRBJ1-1,TGCAGTGCTAGGACCAGGGGTTCTGAAGCTTTCTTT,CSARTRGSEAFF
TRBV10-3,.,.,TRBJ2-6,TGTGCCACCGGGACCCCCTCTGGGGCCAACGTCCTGACTTTC,CATGTPSGANVLTF
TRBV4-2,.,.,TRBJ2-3,TGTGCCAGCAGCCTATCTGTGGGACTCCTCACAGATACGCAGTATTTT,CASSLSVGLLTDTQYF
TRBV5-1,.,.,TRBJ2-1,TGCGCCAGCAGCTTGGCAGCAGGCTCCAATGAGCAGTTCTTC,CASSLAAGSNEQFF
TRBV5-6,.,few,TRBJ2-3,TGTGCCAGCAGCACCAAAGTCTCAGATACGCAGTATTTT,CASSTKVSDTQYF
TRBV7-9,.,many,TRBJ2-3,TGTGCCAGCAGCTTGGGCGGACCAGATACGCAGTATTTT,CASSLGGPDTQYF
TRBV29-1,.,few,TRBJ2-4,TGCAGCGTTGAATGGGCAGGGTCGGCCAAAAACATTCAGTACTTC,CSVEWAGSAKNIQYF
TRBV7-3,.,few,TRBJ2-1,TGTGCCAGCACTACTGGAGTCGGGGATGAGCAGTTCTTC,CASTTGVGDEQFF
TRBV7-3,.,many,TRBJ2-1,TGTGCCAGCAGCTTTCTTTTCAATGAGCAGTTCTTC,CASSFLFNEQFF
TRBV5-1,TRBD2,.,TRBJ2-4,TGCGCCAGCAGCTTGACAGGACTAGCGGGGGCCAAAAACATTCAGTACTTC,CASSLTGLAGAKNIQYF
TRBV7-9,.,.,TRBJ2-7,TGTGCCAGCAGCTTGGACATAGGATTCTACGAGCAGTACTTC,CASSLDIGFYEQYF